The 9 T cell receptor beta chains below come from one sample, sequenced in a study of cytomegalovirus exposure and HLA in healthy donors. The PCR employed 60 Vbeta primers together with 13 Jbeta primers. Using immunoSEQ multiplex PCR, the repertoire was profiled, and TCRdb retains in-frame clones only, with some absent. The repertoire holds about 150,000 clones, with less than 80% as singletons. Specimen: PBMCs. The receptors were gathered from a man younger than 40 in good health and CMV-seronegative.

V usage is TRBV7-9 and J usage is TRBJ1-6; 7 nucleotides align to TRBD1. Germline V gives CDR1 SEHNR, CDR2 FQNEAQ (reference sequence). Trimming at V came to 1 base and at J to 7 bases, leaving 4 bases not matched to a gene. The CDR3 covers 15 residues. CDR3: CASSLGDRANSPLHF. The CDR3 coding sequence is TGTGCCAGCAGCTTAGGCGACAGGGCCAATTCACCCCTCCACTTT.

The CDR3 DNA is TGTGCCAGCAGCGAGACCCGGGGGGGTGGAGAGACCCAGTACTTC. The encoded protein is CASSETRGGGETQYF. The chain recombines TRBV7-2 with TRBJ2-5; 8 positions agree with TRBD2. After removal of 5 bases from V and 4 bases from J, the junction contained 9 bases not matched to a gene. The CDR3 has 15 amino acids. From germline, CDR1 is SGHTA and CDR2 FQGNSA.

This rearrangement joins TRBV19 to TRBJ2-4; perhaps TRBD2 as D (5 bases). With 3 bases removed from V and 0 bases from J, the gap between germline ends came to 9 bases. The CDR3 has 15 residues. Germline loops: CDR1 LNHDA, CDR2 SQIVND (reference sequence). CDR3 coding DNA: TGTGCCAGTAGTATCCTAGCTCTAGCCAAAAACATTCAGTACTTC. This codes for CASSILALAKNIQYF. The full variable domain, in which reference TRBV19 and TRBJ2-4 provide the parts outside the CDR3, is DGGITQSPKYLFRKEGQNVTLSCEQNLNHDAMYWYRQDPGQGLRLIYYSQIVNDFQKGDIAEGYSVSREKKESFPLTVTSAQKNPTAFYLCASSILALAKNIQYFGAGTRLSVL.

The chain has TRBV2 and TRBJ2-3, with 12 positions matching TRBD2. Germline lookup yields CDR1 SNHLY and CDR2 FYNNEI. The CDR3 extends over 17 amino acids. The V gene end was trimmed by 7 bases and the J gene end by 2 bases; junction bases not matched to a gene: 10. CDR3 coding DNA: TGTGCCAGCATACTAGCGGGGGGCGCCTCTTACACAGATACGCAGTATTTT. It translates to CASILAGGASYTDTQYF.

The count of this clone is one. The rearrangement uses TRBV5-1 and TRBJ2-1, with D tentatively TRBD2 (6 bases). Germline-derived CDR1 and CDR2 are SGHRS and YFSETQ. CDR3 size: 14 residues. V shed 3 bases and J shed 6 bases, with 13 bases lying between them. CDR3 sequence reads: CASSSPQGGNEQFF. The CDR3 DNA sequence: TGCGCCAGCAGCTCCCCGCAGGGAGGCAATGAGCAGTTCTTC.

The chain combines TRBV18 with TRBJ2-7; 8 nucleotides match TRBD1. The CDR3 is 14 amino acids. The ends lost 4 bases at V and 0 bases at J; junction bases unmatched: 2. Germline CDR1 reads KGHSH; CDR2 reads LQKENI. The chain's CDR3 is CASSRDRSSYEQYF. The DNA for the CDR3 is TGTGCCAGCTCACGGGACAGGAGCTCCTACGAGCAGTACTTC.

The CDR3 loop reads CATSRERLVYEQYF. The CDR3 bases are TGTGCCACCAGCAGAGAGCGTTTGGTCTACGAGCAGTACTTC. The chain uses TRBV15 and TRBJ2-5; D call uncertain. With the DNA end fitting TRBJ2-7 better, the J assignment may be wrong. In germline, CDR1 is LNHNV, CDR2 YYDKDF (reference sequence). The CDR3 is 14 residues long.

The chain is built from TRBV27 and TRBJ1-2, with a possible D match to TRBD1 (6 bases). Germline lookup yields CDR1 MNHEY and CDR2 SMNVEV (reference sequence). V lost 3 bases to trimming and J lost 8 bases, with 19 bases between them. The CDR3 consists of 15 residues. The chain's CDR3 is CASSLGPTGSGGYTF. The CDR3 DNA reads TGTGCCAGCAGTTTGGGGCCTACAGGGTCGGGCGGCTACACCTTC.

J is TRBJ1-5 and V is TRBV6-1, with a tentative D call TRBD1 (6 bases). Germline lookup yields CDR1 MNHNS and CDR2 SASEGT. Trimming stripped 3 bases from V and 6 bases from J, with 15 bases between. This CDR3 is built from 15 residues. Written as DNA, the CDR3 is TGTGCCAGCAGTGAGGGCAGGGGTTTGGGTCAGCCCCAGCATTTT. Translating it yields CASSEGRGLGQPQHF.